One and the same sample provided the 5 T cell receptor beta chains below, sequenced in a study of OX40 agonist ivuxolimab in advanced cancers. Repertoires were generated with immunoSEQ multiplex PCR, while TCRdb's copy carries only in-frame clones and drops some. The sample holds about 100,000 clones; less than 95% are singletons and the top ten take 0.5% to 0.65%. Sequenced material: CD4+ or CD8+ T cells sorted from blood, taken in a trial of the OX40 agonist ivuxolimab. These receptors all stem from an adult with an advanced solid tumor such as melanoma, head and neck, liver or kidney cancer.

This chain connects TRBV9 to TRBJ2-1; D is possibly TRBD1 (6 bases). The CDR3 is 15 amino acids. Germline lookup yields CDR1 SGDLS and CDR2 YYNGEE. Trimming shortened V by 2 bases and J by 3 bases, and 12 bases separated the two germline ends. CDR3 nucleotide sequence: TGTGCCAGCAGCGTTAATACAGGGAACTACAATGAGCAGTTCTTC. As protein: CASSVNTGNYNEQFF. The complete variable domain, with remaining parts taken from reference TRBV9 and TRBJ2-1, reads DSGVTQTPKHLITATGQRVTLRCSPRSGDLSVYWYQQSLDQGLQFLIQYYNGEERAKGNILERFSAQQFPDLHSELNLSSLELGDSALYFCASSVNTGNYNEQFFGPGTRLTVL.

V gene TRBV4-3 combines with J gene TRBJ2-4; D not resolved. CDR1 LGHNA and CDR2 YSLEER come from the germline V gene. The CDR3 contains 16 residues. V dropped 1 base and J dropped 0 bases, with 10 bases sitting between them. The chain's CDR3 is CASSQGPELAKNIQYF. CDR3 sequence (DNA): TGCGCCAGCAGCCAAGGACCCGAGTTAGCCAAAAACATTCAGTACTTC.

The chain couples TRBV28 to TRBJ1-2, with 8 bases matching TRBD1. The CDR3 consists of 14 residues. V lost 5 bases and J lost 2; bases outside the gene matches: 4. Germline V gene lookup returns CDR1 MDHEN and CDR2 SYDVKM. CDR3 sequence reads: CASSPWTGNYGYTF. For the CDR3, the DNA is TGTGCCAGCAGTCCCTGGACAGGGAACTATGGCTACACCTTC.

This chain joins TRBV7-2 and TRBJ2-2; D is undetermined. Germline assignment: CDR1 SGHTA and CDR2 FQGNSA. V lost 0 bases, J lost 0 bases, and 8 bases lay in between. CDR3 size: 16 residues. The CDR3 loop reads CASSLAWTSNTGELFF. The CDR3 DNA reads as TGTGCCAGCAGCTTAGCATGGACCTCGAACACCGGGGAGCTGTTTTTT.

The chain is built from TRBV28 and TRBJ2-5; D gene unclear. The CDR3 is 11 amino acids. Germline V gene data show CDR1 as MDHEN and CDR2 as SYDVKM. The germline V and J ends were trimmed by 10 bases and 3 bases, with 9 bases remaining between them. CDR3 bases: TGTGCCATCACCACTAAAGAGACCCAGTACTTC. Its translation: CAITTKETQYF.